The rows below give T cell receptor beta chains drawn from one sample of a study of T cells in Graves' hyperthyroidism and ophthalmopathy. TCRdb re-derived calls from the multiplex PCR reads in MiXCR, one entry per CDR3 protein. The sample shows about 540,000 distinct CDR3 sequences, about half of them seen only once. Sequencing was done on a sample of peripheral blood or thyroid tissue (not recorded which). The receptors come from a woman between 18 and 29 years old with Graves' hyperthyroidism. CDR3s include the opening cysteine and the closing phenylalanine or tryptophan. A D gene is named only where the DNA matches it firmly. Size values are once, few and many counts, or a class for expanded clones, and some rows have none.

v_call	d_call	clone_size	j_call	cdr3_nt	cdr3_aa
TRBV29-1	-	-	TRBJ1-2	TGCAGCGTTGTAGCGGACAAGTCATATGGCTACACCTTC	CSVVADKSYGYTF
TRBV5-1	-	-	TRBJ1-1	TGCGCCAGCCAAGGGGGGCTAGTAGAGAACACTGAAGCTTTCTTT	CASQGGLVENTEAFF
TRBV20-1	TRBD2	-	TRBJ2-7	TGCAGTGCTAGAGATGGGGGAAGGCTAGCGGGTCACGAGCAGTACTTC	CSARDGGRLAGHEQYF
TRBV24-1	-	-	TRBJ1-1	TGTGCCACCAGTGATTTGTGGGGGTACACTGAAGCTTTCTTT	CATSDLWGYTEAFF
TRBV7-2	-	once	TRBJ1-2	TGTGCCTGGAATCAAGGACAGACCTGGCGTGGCTACACCTTC	CAWNQGQTWRGYTF
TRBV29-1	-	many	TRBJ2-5	TGCAGCTTTGATGACAGCCAAGAGACCCAGTACTTC	CSFDDSQETQYF
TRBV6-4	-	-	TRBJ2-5	TGTGCCAGCCGGGGAGTAGAGACCCAGTACTTC	CASRGVETQYF
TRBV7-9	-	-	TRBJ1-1	TGTGCCACCAGCTTGACACCCTTAAACACTGAAGCTTTCTTT	CATSLTPLNTEAFF
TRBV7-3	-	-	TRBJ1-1	TGTGCCAGCAGCTTGTCCGAGGCGCGGAACACTGAAGCTTTCTTT	CASSLSEARNTEAFF
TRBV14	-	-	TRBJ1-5	TGTGCCAGCAGCCAAGGACCCGGAAATCAGCCCCAGCATTTT	CASSQGPGNQPQHF
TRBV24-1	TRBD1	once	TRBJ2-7	TGTGCCAGCAGCCCTACCGGGACAGGGTCCATCGAGCAGTACTTC	CASSPTGTGSIEQYF
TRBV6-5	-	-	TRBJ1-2	TGTGCCAGCAAGGTTAGGGAGAAGTATGGCTACACCTTC	CASKVREKYGYTF
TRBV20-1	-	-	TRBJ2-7	TGCAGCAGCCGACAGCAAATCAACGAGCAGTACTTC	CSSRQQINEQYF
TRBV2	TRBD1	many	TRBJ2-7	TGTGCCAGCAGCGTAGGGACAGGGGGCTACGAGCAGTACTTC	CASSVGTGGYEQYF
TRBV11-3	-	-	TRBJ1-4	TGTGCCAGCAGCGCCTGGACGGGTAATGAAAAACTGTTTTTT	CASSAWTGNEKLFF
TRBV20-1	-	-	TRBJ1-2	TGCAGTGCTAGTTCTCAATTCTATGGCTACACCTTC	CSASSQFYGYTF
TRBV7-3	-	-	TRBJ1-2	TGTGCCAGCAGCCAAACAACCCGGGGAGGGATTTTTGGCTACACCTTC	CASSQTTRGGIFGYTF
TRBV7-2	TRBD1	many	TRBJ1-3	TGTGCCAGCAGCTTAGCTCCAGGGGGGTCTGGAAACACCATATATTTT	CASSLAPGGSGNTIYF
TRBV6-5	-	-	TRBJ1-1	TGTGCCAGCAGTTACTCGGGCGTGGCAGGGTTGAACACTGAAGCTTTCTTT	CASSYSGVAGLNTEAFF
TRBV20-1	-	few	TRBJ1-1	TGCAGTGCTAGCCAAACTGAAGCTTTCTTT	CSASQTEAFF
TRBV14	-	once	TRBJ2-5	TGCGCCAGCAGCCAAGTGGGGGGACAAGAGACCCAGTACTTC	CASSQVGGQETQYF
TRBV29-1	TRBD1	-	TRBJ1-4	TGCAGCGTTGAAGACGGGACAGGTCCCAATGAAAAACTGTTTTTT	CSVEDGTGPNEKLFF
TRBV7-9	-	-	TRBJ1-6	TGTGCCAACAGCTTACTGGCCTCAAATTCACCCCTCCACTTT	CANSLLASNSPLHF
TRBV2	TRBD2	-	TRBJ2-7	TGTGCCAGCAGCCAAGATCTAGTGACTAGCGGGACCGACGAGCAGTACTTC	CASSQDLVTSGTDEQYF
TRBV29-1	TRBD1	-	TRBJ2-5	TGCAGCGTTCCCGGGACAGGGACCCAGTACTTC	CSVPGTGTQYF
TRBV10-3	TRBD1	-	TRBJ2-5	TGTGCCATCAGTGATGTTTTGACAGGGGATGGGGAGACCCAGTACTTC	CAISDVLTGDGETQYF
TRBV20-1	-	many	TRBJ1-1	TGCAGTGCTAGAGATAGGGCAGAAGCTTTCTTT	CSARDRAEAFF
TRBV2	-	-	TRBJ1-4	TGTGTCAGCAGTGAGGGTTGGGGTTTGGGTGAAAAACTGTTTTTT	CVSSEGWGLGEKLFF
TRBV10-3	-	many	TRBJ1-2	TGTGCCATCAGTGAGTCGCGCAGGGGCCTTGGCTACACCTTC	CAISESRRGLGYTF
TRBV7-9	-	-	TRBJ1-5	TGTGCCAGCAGCCTGGGCCGGCCCCCACAGCCCCAGCATTTT	CASSLGRPPQPQHF
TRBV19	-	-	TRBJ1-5	TGTGCCAGTAGTGACTTAGGGTATAGCAATCAGCCCCAGCATTTT	CASSDLGYSNQPQHF
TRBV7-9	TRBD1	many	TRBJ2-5	TGTGCCAGCAGCTCTCGGGACAGCAAACAAGAGACCCAGTACTTC	CASSSRDSKQETQYF
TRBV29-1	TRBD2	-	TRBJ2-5	TGCAGCGTTGGGGGGGGAACCCCCTTGTCTAGACGAGAGACCCAGTACTTC	CSVGGGTPLSRRETQYF
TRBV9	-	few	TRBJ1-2	TGTGCCAGCAGCGTAGTTGATGGTAACTATGGCTACACCTTC	CASSVVDGNYGYTF
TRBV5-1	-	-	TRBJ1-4	TGCGCCAGCAGCTTGGGGACAGCAGCCTTTAATGAAAAACTGTTTTTT	CASSLGTAAFNEKLFF
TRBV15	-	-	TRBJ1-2	TGTGCCACCAGCAGAGTTAGGGCAGTCTATGGCTACACCTTC	CATSRVRAVYGYTF
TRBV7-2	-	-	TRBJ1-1	TGTGCCAGCAGCTGGGTCGGGAACACTGAAGCTTTCTTT	CASSWVGNTEAFF
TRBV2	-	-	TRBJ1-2	TGTGCCAGCACCAACTCCAGGGGTTTGGGGCGGGATGGCTACACCTTC	CASTNSRGLGRDGYTF
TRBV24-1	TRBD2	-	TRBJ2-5	TGTGCCACCAGTGTGGCGGGAGGGGGTACAGAGACCCAGTACTTC	CATSVAGGGTETQYF
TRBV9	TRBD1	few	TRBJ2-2	TGTGCCAGCACCATAGGGGACAGGGGCGACACCGGGGAGCTGTTTTTT	CASTIGDRGDTGELFF
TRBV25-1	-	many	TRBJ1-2	TGTGCCAGCAGTGAATCAGGGGCCCCCGGCTACACCTTC	CASSESGAPGYTF
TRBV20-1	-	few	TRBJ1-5	TGCAGTGCTAGCACAGCATATAGCAATCAGCCCCAGCATTTT	CSASTAYSNQPQHF